Below are 29 T cell receptor beta chains sequenced from a single sample in a study of regulatory T cells in long-lasting Graves disease. Time point in this sample: newly diagnosed GD, antithyroid drugs for less than 3 months. RNA from PBMCs was the source of the TCR library. Libraries of TCR beta came from iRepertoire HTBI primers plus Arm-PCR of CDR3 regions. TCRdb used MiXCR to reprocess the multiplex PCR reads, holding one entry per CDR3 protein. The sample lists about 430,000 distinct CDR3 sequences, roughly 15% seen once, with approximately 8% in the top ten. These same data were also listed under a study on T cells in Graves' hyperthyroidism and ophthalmopathy.

Sequenced material: peripheral blood mononuclear cells (PBMCs), taken at new diagnosis, from a patient treated with antithyroid drugs. The receptors derive from a middle-aged woman with Graves disease.

The chain links TRBV19 to TRBJ1-5; D is perhaps TRBD1 (5 bases). CDR1 is LNHDA and CDR2 is SQIVND in the germline V gene (reference sequence). The V and J ends lost 7 bases and 3 bases respectively, with 13 bases between them. This CDR3 has 14 residues. CDR3: CASTPQGLNQPQHF. DNA of the CDR3: TGTGCCAGTACCCCCCAGGGCCTCAATCAGCCCCAGCATTTT.

This clonotype was observed at least ten times. The chain combines TRBV28 with TRBJ1-2; D perhaps matches TRBD1 (5 bases). The ends were cut back, 5 bases at V and 2 bases at J, with 9 bases in the middle. This CDR3 has 13 amino acids. Looked up from germline, CDR1 is MDHEN and CDR2 is SYDVKM. This CDR3 reads CASSQGLNYGYTF. CDR3 nucleotide sequence: TGTGCCAGCAGTCAGGGACTCAACTATGGCTACACCTTC.

This clonotype turned up a few times. This sequence joins TRBV15 and TRBJ2-7, with 9 bases lining up with TRBD2. Germline CDR1 is LNHNV and CDR2 is YYDKDF (reference sequence). J was trimmed by 3 bases and V by 0 bases; bases with no gene match: 6. This CDR3 spans 16 amino acids. Written as DNA, the CDR3 is TGTGCCACCAGCAGAGATACGAGCGGGAGGAGCTACGAGCAGTACTTC. It specifies CATSRDTSGRSYEQYF.

This clonotype showed up many times. The CDR3 region is CAIKSGGVDTGELFF. The CDR3 nucleotides read TGTGCCATCAAAAGCGGGGGTGTTGACACCGGGGAGCTGTTTTTT. The J gene is TRBJ2-2, the V gene TRBV10-3; 8 bases align to TRBD2. Looked up from germline, CDR1 is ENHRY and CDR2 is SYGVKD. The CDR3 totals 15 residues. V was clipped by 7 bases and J by 3 bases; unmatched bases: 7.

The chain uses TRBV29-1 and TRBJ2-5, with 8 positions matching TRBD2. The CDR3 consists of 14 residues. The germline V gene has CDR1 SQVTM and CDR2 ANQGSEA. V was pared by 7 bases and J by 2 bases, with 9 bases of the junction left unmatched. CDR3 in amino acids: CSGREGLTQETQYF. CDR3 DNA: TGCAGCGGTCGGGAGGGACTAACACAAGAGACCCAGTACTTC.

In the case of this clonotype: At one end, the junction sequence differs from germline, possibly due to a read error. The chain has TRBV5-1 and TRBJ2-5, with D possibly being TRBD2 (5 bases). The germline V gene has CDR1 SGHRS and CDR2 YFSETQ. CDR3 size: 18 residues. The CDR3 here is CASSLFGNSITYQETQYF. CDR3 sequence (DNA): TGTGCCAGCAGCTTGTTCGGGAACTCAATAACGTACCAAGAGACCCAGTACTTC.

This clonotype was counted only a few times. The chain is built from TRBV20-1 and TRBJ1-4; the D gene is possibly TRBD1 (6 bases). Trimming cost V 1 base and J 3 bases, with 18 bases left between them. The CDR3 runs 17 residues. CDR1 and CDR2 (germline): DFQATT, SNEGSKA (reference sequence). The CDR3 spells CSARGKDRVVPNEKLFF. In DNA form, the CDR3 reads TGCAGTGCTAGAGGAAAGGACAGAGTGGTCCCTAATGAAAAACTGTTTTTT.

CDR3 region: CSARELRDNNQPQHF. The CDR3 nucleotides are TGCAGTGCTAGAGAGCTTCGGGACAACAATCAGCCCCAGCATTTT. The V gene is TRBV20-1, the J gene TRBJ1-5; TRBD1 is a possible D gene (6 bases). Looked up from germline, CDR1 is DFQATT and CDR2 is SNEGSKA (reference sequence). The V end lost 0 bases, the J end lost 3 bases, and 12 bases lay between the germline ends. This CDR3 has 15 residues.

In its sample, this clonotype was seen a few times. The chain combines TRBV7-2 with TRBJ1-2; D gene ambiguous. This CDR3 region has 14 residues. Between the trimmed V and J ends, which lost 1 base and 4 bases, there was a span of 10 bases. Germline lookup yields CDR1 SGHTA and CDR2 FQGNSA. The DNA for the CDR3 is TGTGCCAGCAGCTTAGACCCGGGAAGCTATGGCTACACCTTC. Translation gives CASSLDPGSYGYTF.

This clonotype was detected ten times or more. The V and J genes are TRBV29-1 and TRBJ1-1, with D uncertain. Germline CDR1 SQVTM, CDR2 ANQGSEA. This CDR3 has 13 residues. Trimming left V 2 bases short and J 0 bases short, with 7 bases between. DNA for the CDR3: TGCAGCGTTGAATCCGCCTTGAACACTGAAGCTTTCTTT. It codes for CSVESALNTEAFF. Filled out from reference TRBV29-1 and TRBJ1-1, the complete variable domain reads SAVISQKPSRDICQRGTSLTIQCQVDSQVTMMFWYRQQPGQSLTLIATANQGSEATYESGFVIDKFPISRPNLTFSTLTVSNMSPEDSSIYLCSVESALNTEAFFGQGTRLTVV.

This clonotype was recorded many times. The J gene is TRBJ2-1, the V gene TRBV12-3 or TRBV12-4; a possible D gene is TRBD2 (5 bases). V lost 0 bases and J 9 bases, leaving 15 bases between the germline ends. The length of the CDR3 is 15 residues. The CDR3 DNA follows: TGTGCCAGCAGTTTAGCGCTACGTCGAGGAGGTGAGCAGTTCTTC. It is translated as CASSLALRRGGEQFF.

The chain recombines TRBV7-9 with TRBJ2-1; 10 positions agree with TRBD2. V lost 0 bases and J lost 1; bases outside the gene matches: 3. CDR1 is SEHNR and CDR2 is FQNEAQ in the germline V gene (reference sequence). This CDR3 is 17 amino acids long. The CDR3 DNA sequence: TGTGCCAGCAGCTTAGCGCTGGGACTAGCGTCCTACAATGAGCAGTTCTTC. Protein: CASSLALGLASYNEQFF.

This clonotype occurred many times. The V gene is TRBV12-3 or TRBV12-4, the J gene TRBJ2-2; D is possibly TRBD2 (5 bases). The CDR3 is 15 amino acids. Trimming took 7 bases from V and 1 from J, leaving 13 bases between them. CDR3 bases: TGTGCCAGCATCCCCACCGCGGGGAACACCGGGGAGCTGTTTTTT. This encodes CASIPTAGNTGELFF.

This clonotype was picked up many times. V and J are TRBV6-1 and TRBJ1-1; D possibly corresponds to TRBD1 (5 bases). V lost 6 bases, J lost 6 bases, and 14 bases lay in between. This CDR3 is 13 amino acids long. Germline V gene data show CDR1 as MNHNS and CDR2 as SASEGT. CDR3 protein: CASRRSDSSEAFF. As DNA, the CDR3 is TGTGCCAGCAGGAGAAGTGACAGCTCTGAAGCTTTCTTT.

This clonotype was detected ten times or more. This sequence joins TRBV12-3 or TRBV12-4 and TRBJ2-5, with TRBD1 as a possible D gene (6 bases). This CDR3 comprises 14 residues. V was cut by 9 bases and J by 3 bases, with 17 bases left in between. The CDR3 DNA sequence: TGTGCCAGTCTGGACAGCCCGATGGAAGAGACCCAGTACTTC. Translation gives CASLDSPMEETQYF.

This clonotype was seen many times. The J gene is TRBJ2-5, the V gene TRBV10-3; D perhaps matches TRBD1 (6 bases). Germline lookup yields CDR1 ENHRY and CDR2 SYGVKD. The CDR3 extends over 12 amino acids. V was pared by 8 bases and J by 5 bases, with 12 bases between. The CDR3 sequence is CAISGVRETQYF. The DNA of the CDR3 is TGTGCCATCTCAGGGGTGCGGGAGACCCAGTACTTC.

The chain joins TRBV5-6 to TRBJ2-7, with D unresolved. The V gene lost 4 bases and the J gene lost 2 bases, with 13 bases spanning the gap. CDR1 is SGHDT and CDR2 is YYEEEE in the germline V gene. The CDR3 consists of 14 residues. The DNA of the CDR3 is TGTGCCAGCAGCCCCGGTTCCTTCCCCTACGAGCAGTACTTC. The encoded protein is CASSPGSFPYEQYF.

This rearrangement joins TRBV11-2 to TRBJ2-2; no definite D call. The CDR3 loop spans 17 amino acids. Germline V gives CDR1 SGHAT, CDR2 FQNNGV. The V gene lost 5 bases and the J gene lost 0 bases, with 16 bases spanning the gap. CDR3 sequence: CASSPFSRHANTGELFF. Here the CDR3 DNA reads TGTGCCAGCAGCCCGTTTTCGAGACATGCGAACACCGGGGAGCTGTTTTTT.

This chain's CDR3 is CATSRVPSPGGGETQYF. The CDR3 DNA follows: TGTGCCACCAGCAGAGTCCCCTCTCCAGGGGGCGGGGAGACCCAGTACTTC. J is TRBJ2-5 and V is TRBV15, with 8 bases matching TRBD1. The ends lost 1 base at V and 5 bases at J; junction bases unmatched: 12. The CDR3 length is 17 residues. Germline assignment: CDR1 LNHNV and CDR2 YYDKDF (reference sequence).

In this sample, this clonotype turned up many times. The rearrangement links TRBV11-3 to TRBJ2-1; possibly TRBD1 or TRBD2 for D (5 bases each). Germline-derived CDR1 and CDR2 are SGHNT and YENEEA. This CDR3 comprises 12 residues. Trimming left V 5 bases short and J 9 bases short, with 11 bases between. CDR3 nucleotide sequence: TGTGCCAGCAGCATACTAGGGGCTGAGCAGTTCTTC. It encodes CASSILGAEQFF.

This rearrangement joins TRBV14 to TRBJ1-4; 7 bases match TRBD1. The CDR3 spans 17 residues. Trimming removed 5 bases from V and 4 bases from J; junction bases left unmatched: 13. Germline V lookup: CDR1 SGHDN, CDR2 FVKESK. The CDR3 nucleotides are TGTGCCAGCAGCACACGGACAGGTGTTGCCTTTAATGAAAAACTGTTTTTT. Protein product: CASSTRTGVAFNEKLFF.

This clonotype was seen a single time. Just one base apart from a much larger clone, this may be a read error. V gene TRBV30 combines with J gene TRBJ2-1; D remains unclear. The germline V gene encodes CDR1 GTSNPN and CDR2 SVGIG (reference sequence). This CDR3 region has 11 residues. V was trimmed by 4 bases and J by 8 bases, leaving 9 bases between them. The CDR3 DNA reads TGTGCCTGGAAGGGTTACGATGAGCAGTTCTTC. This gives the protein CAWKGYDEQFF.

This clonotype appeared a few times. V is TRBV20-1 and J is TRBJ2-1; D is undetermined. Germline-derived CDR1 and CDR2 are DFQATT and SNEGSKA (reference sequence). The CDR3 totals 10 residues. The V gene lost 8 bases and the J gene lost 10 bases, with 12 bases spanning the gap. Here the CDR3 DNA reads TGCAGTATGCTACGCGGAGAGCAGTTCTTC. Translated: CSMLRGEQFF.

Worth noting for this clonotype: With only one base between it and a far larger clone, this is likely a read error. The J gene is TRBJ2-5, the V gene TRBV11-3; TRBD2 might be the D (6 bases). The DNA matches TRBJ2-1 better at its end, which makes the J call doubtful. In germline, CDR1 is SGHNT, CDR2 YENEEA. The CDR3 is 16 residues long. The CDR3 loop reads CASSPTGTGGNNEQFF. For the CDR3, the DNA is TGTGCCAGCAGCCCCACCGGGACTGGCGGGAACAATGAGCAGTTCTTC.

This clonotype showed up many times. The CDR3 nucleotides read TGTGCCAGCAGCCCGTTAGCCGGACAATACGAGCAGTACTTC. This sequence encodes CASSPLAGQYEQYF. The chain has TRBV3-1 and TRBJ2-7; D is possibly TRBD1 (5 bases). Between the trimmed V and J ends, which lost 4 bases and 4 bases, there was a span of 14 bases. CDR1 is LGHDT, CDR2 YNNKEL, per germline (reference sequence). The CDR3 extends over 14 amino acids.

The rearrangement links TRBV9 to TRBJ2-3; TRBD1 is a possible D gene (6 bases). The CDR3 totals 13 residues. Germline V lookup: CDR1 SGDLS, CDR2 YYNGEE. Trimming left V 4 bases short and J 2 bases short, with 8 bases between. The chain's CDR3 is CASSYRDTDTQYF. For the CDR3, the DNA is TGTGCCAGCAGCTACAGGGACACAGATACGCAGTATTTT.

This clonotype was found many times. This rearrangement joins TRBV28 to TRBJ2-5; D gene ambiguous. Trimming pared 3 bases from V and 5 bases from J, leaving 13 bases between. This CDR3 comprises 14 residues. The V gene's germline CDR1 is MDHEN and CDR2 SYDVKM. The CDR3, as DNA: TGTGCCAGCAGTTTCGACATGGCTGGGGAGACCCAGTACTTC. Translating gives CASSFDMAGETQYF.

This clonotype was picked up many times. The rearrangement uses TRBV2 and TRBJ1-1; no clear D. The germline V and J ends were trimmed by 8 bases and 0 bases, with 4 bases remaining between them. Germline loops: CDR1 SNHLY, CDR2 FYNNEI. This CDR3 comprises 11 residues. The CDR3 DNA reads TGTGCCAGCCTAATGAACACTGAAGCTTTCTTT. This translates into CASLMNTEAFF.

Many counts were recorded for this clonotype. The V gene is TRBV27, the J gene TRBJ2-2; 8 nucleotides line up with TRBD2. The germline gives CDR1 MNHEY, CDR2 SMNVEV (reference sequence). V lost 6 bases to trimming and J lost 5 bases; unmatched junction nucleotides: 5. This CDR3 spans 14 amino acids. This CDR3 reads CASSGRAVTGELFF. The CDR3 coding sequence is TGTGCCAGCAGCGGGAGGGCGGTTACCGGGGAGCTGTTTTTT.